This T cell receptor beta chain was sequenced in a study of HIV-infected patients and healthy controls. The study, taken as a whole, reports: Untreated HIV+ repertoires had roughly threefold fewer distinct CDR3s and lower Shannon diversity than healthy controls. Healthy controls carried many MAIT alpha-chain CDR3s, while HIV+ repertoires had few.

This clonotype showed up many times. The antigen remains unidentified. All unsorted peripheral T cells were captured because whole blood was used without fractionation. Reverse transcription used 450 to 550 ng RNA and constant-region primers for alpha and beta. Separate chain-specific third strand synthesis with multiplexing indices produced the alpha and beta libraries. Each CDR3 protein gets one entry after TCRdb re-called the 5' RACE reads with MiXCR. The table shows around 18,000 distinct CDR3 sequences, with around a tenth occurring only once. CDR1 is MNHNY and CDR2 is SVGAGI in the germline V gene (reference sequence). The V end was cut by 0 bases, the J end by 4 bases, with 18 bases between. This CDR3 region has 17 residues.

The sequence was collected from an adult in good health. V gene TRBV6-6 combines with J gene TRBJ2-5; no reliable D call. The material sequenced was blood. CDR3 residues: CASSYSNLGLSGETQYF. The DNA of the CDR3 is TGTGCCAGCAGTTACTCGAACTTAGGGCTCAGTGGAGAGACCCAGTACTTC.